The 8 T cell receptor beta chains presented below share a single source sample, sequenced in a study of CD4 T cells in relation to SARS-CoV-2 and coronaviruses. Only in-frame clones appear in the TCRdb table, and some are missing; sequencing was by immunoSEQ multiplex PCR. The table lists roughly 15,000 clones, around 80% of them singletons. CD4+ T cells from unexposed donors were obtained before the COVID-19 pandemic (2011-2018). Isolation of CD4+ T cells took place after approximately 10 days in culture. Their cognate antigens are unknown. The sample was CD4+ T cells from PBMCs, cultured in vitro. All receptors derive from a human donor in good health.

The gene calls are TRBV7-8 and TRBJ1-3, with 9 bases lining up with TRBD1. The V and J ends lost 8 bases and 0 bases, in that order; junction bases with no gene match: 2. The CDR3 covers 14 residues. Germline V CDR1 and CDR2: SGHVS, FQNEAQ. CDR3 sequence reads: CASSDRGSGNTIYF. CDR3 nucleotide sequence: TGTGCCAGCTCGGACAGGGGCTCTGGAAACACCATATATTTT. Filled out from reference TRBV7-8 and TRBJ1-3, the complete variable domain reads GAGVSQSPRYKVAKRGQDVALRCDPISGHVSLFWYQQALGQGPEFLTYFQNEAQLDKSGLPSDRFFAERPEGSVSTLKIQRTQQEDSAVYLCASSDRGSGNTIYFGEGSWLTVV.

The chain has TRBV9 and TRBJ2-3; 7 bases line up with TRBD1. The CDR3 consists of 16 residues. Trimming took 3 bases from V and 9 from J; bases not matched to a gene: 16. Germline values: CDR1 SGDLS, CDR2 YYNGEE. CDR3 loop: CASSGKGGAGLGTQYF. CDR3 coding DNA: TGTGCCAGCAGCGGAAAAGGGGGCGCGGGTTTAGGGACGCAGTATTTT.

The rearrangement joins TRBV13 to TRBJ1-1, with 7 bases fitting TRBD1. Per the germline V gene, CDR1 is PRHDT and CDR2 is FYEKMQ (reference sequence). The V segment lost 3 bases and the J segment 0 bases; nucleotides outside the gene matches: 7. The CDR3 totals 16 residues. The chain's CDR3 is CASSFPRTGLNTEAFF. DNA of the CDR3: TGTGCCAGCAGCTTCCCCCGGACAGGTTTGAACACTGAAGCTTTCTTT.

This sequence joins TRBV5-4 and TRBJ2-5; TRBD2 matches at 10 bases. Losses at the gene ends were 2 bases for V and 4 bases for J; bases not matched to a gene: 14. This CDR3 spans 18 amino acids. Germline lookup yields CDR1 SGHNT and CDR2 YYREEE (reference sequence). CDR3 DNA: TGTGCCAGCAGCTTTTTTTTAGGGGGACTAGCGTCGGGAGAGACCCAGTACTTC. It yields the protein CASSFFLGGLASGETQYF.

The chain couples TRBV19 to TRBJ1-5; TRBD1 agrees at 8 bases. The CDR3 contains 13 residues. CDR1 and CDR2 (germline): LNHDA, SQIVND (reference sequence). The ends lost 4 bases at V and 7 bases at J; junction bases unmatched: 3. Here the CDR3 reads CASSTDRDQPQHF. DNA of the CDR3: TGTGCCAGTAGTACGGACAGGGACCAGCCCCAGCATTTT. The full variable domain, its missing parts supplied by reference TRBV19 and TRBJ1-5, is DGGITQSPKYLFRKEGQNVTLSCEQNLNHDAMYWYRQDPGQGLRLIYYSQIVNDFQKGDIAEGYSVSREKKESFPLTVTSAQKNPTAFYLCASSTDRDQPQHFGDGTRLSIL.

The V and J genes are TRBV2 and TRBJ1-1; unclear D gene. The V gene lost 1 base and the J gene lost 6 bases, with 9 bases spanning the gap. CDR1 is SNHLY, CDR2 FYNNEI, per germline. The CDR3 consists of 13 residues. The CDR3 DNA follows: TGTGCCAGCAGTGAAGAGAGGGTCGCTGAAGCTTTCTTT. Its translation: CASSEERVAEAFF. The variable domain in full, with the rest retrieved from reference TRBV2 and TRBJ1-1, is EPEVTQTPSHQVTQMGQEVILRCVPISNHLYFYWYRQILGQKVEFLVSFYNNEISEKSEIFDDQFSVERPDGSNFTLKIRSTKLEDSAMYFCASSEERVAEAFFGQGTRLTVV.

A few counts support this clone. The V gene is TRBV10-1, the J gene TRBJ2-3, with unresolved D. CDR3 length: 12 amino acids. Germline V gene data show CDR1 as WNHNN and CDR2 as SYGVQD (reference sequence). The V gene lost 6 bases and the J gene lost 0 bases, with 4 bases spanning the gap. CDR3 region: CASSTSTDTQYF. CDR3 DNA: TGCGCCAGCAGCACTAGCACAGATACGCAGTATTTT.

The chain recombines TRBV6-5 with TRBJ1-1; TRBD1 matches at 7 bases. Germline CDR1 MNHEY, CDR2 SVGAGI. The CDR3 has 15 amino acids. V shed 1 base, J shed 1 base, and the junction held 3 bases outside the gene matches. CDR3 amino acids: CASSYFNRGNTEAFF. In nucleotides, the CDR3 is TGTGCCAGCAGTTACTTTAACAGGGGGAACACTGAAGCTTTCTTT.